This record concerns one T cell receptor (beta chain) sequence. The data originate from a study of blood T cell repertoires in COVID-19. Across the whole study: The cDNA or gDNA used as material had been derived from T cells, B-cell-depleted T cells, or PBMCs.

Measured with immunoSEQ multiplex PCR; TCRdb has only the in-frame clones, and not every one. The data show 70,000 or so clones, 70% to 90% seen once. Looked up from germline, CDR1 is MDHEN and CDR2 is SYDVKM. This CDR3 is built from 19 residues. V trimming: 3 bases; J trimming: 8 bases; junction bases outside the gene matches: 20. The source of this sequence is a man between 45 and 60 years old with acute or convalescent COVID-19. V and J are TRBV28 and TRBJ1-1; TRBD1 matches at 11 bases. The sample consisted of peripheral blood. The CDR3 DNA is TGTGCCAGCAGTTTTTTGGACAGGGGGCGGACTCTGGTAAGTTTGGAAGCTTTCTTT. Protein product: CASSFLDRGRTLVSLEAFF.